This T cell receptor (beta chain) originates from a study of cytomegalovirus exposure and HLA in healthy donors. Primers for the PCR totalled 60 Vbeta and 13 Jbeta. The data were produced by immunoSEQ multiplex PCR, yet TCRdb's version contains in-frame clones alone and is incomplete. Of 100,000 or so clones listed, more than 75% are singletons. General observations from the study: It was reported that TCR beta sequences correctly inferred the HLA-A and HLA-B alleles for most subjects. The listing of 150 to 200 TCR beta chains classed them as cytomegalovirus-associated. Specificity of three CMV-associated chains for CMV antigens was verified in vitro. According to a later analysis, most TCR beta chains associated with CMV appeared HLA-restricted.

V was pared by 0 bases and J by 0 bases, with 10 bases between. The germline CDR1 and CDR2 sequences are SGHKS and YYEKEE (reference sequence). The CDR3 runs 16 residues. Notes on this clone: Antigen specificity is unknown.

What was sequenced was PBMCs. The gene calls are TRBV5-5 and TRBJ2-4; D not certain. The sequence was obtained from a woman in her forties or fifties in good health and CMV-seropositive. CDR3 in amino acids: CASSLEARLAKNIQYF. The CDR3 bases are TGTGCCAGCAGCTTGGAGGCCAGACTAGCCAAAAACATTCAGTACTTC.